This T cell receptor beta chain was documented in a study of blood T cell repertoires in COVID-19. The repertoire was sequenced with immunoSEQ multiplex PCR; TCRdb's copy has only in-frame clones and lacks some. The table shows some 270,000 clones, with roughly 89% occurring only once. This CDR3 region has 14 residues. V lost 6 bases and J lost 3, with 15 bases in between. Per germline, CDR1 SGHNT and CDR2 YYREEE (reference sequence). This TCR came from a woman aged 40 to 50 who had recovered from COVID-19. The sequenced sample consisted of peripheral blood. This sequence joins TRBV5-4 and TRBJ2-5, with TRBD2 as a possible D gene (6 bases). The CDR3 DNA sequence: TGTGCCAGCAATCTAGACCCGGGGGAAGAGACCCAGTACTTC. Encoded protein: CASNLDPGEETQYF.